The source of this T cell receptor (beta chain) is a study of T cells in Graves' hyperthyroidism and ophthalmopathy. Patients having uncontrolled infection, another autoimmune disease, pregnancy or lactation were not included. RNA transcripts were the template for amplifying TCR beta CDR3 regions. The HTBI primer set served for first-round RT-PCR of the TCR CDR3. TCRdb fed the multiplex PCR reads into MiXCR, producing one record per CDR3 protein. The sample has approximately 510,000 distinct CDR3 sequences, 20% to 25% seen once. This CDR3 contains 12 residues. Trimming stripped 6 bases from V and 4 bases from J, with 12 bases between. Germline assignment: CDR1 DFQATT and CDR2 SNEGSKA (reference sequence).

This receptor was identified in a man between 18 and 35 years old with Graves' hyperthyroidism. Sequenced sample: blood. The chain carries TRBV20-1 and TRBJ1-2, with D maybe TRBD1 (6 bases). The CDR3 DNA follows: TGCAGTGCGAATCAGGGGACCTATGGCTACACCTTC. Amino acids: CSANQGTYGYTF.